This T cell receptor beta chain was identified during a study of patients and donors after allogeneic stem cell transplantation (dated by TCRdb to about 2020). To note about this clonotype: Its antigen target is currently unknown. The junction departs from the called germline gene at one end, perhaps through a read error.

Library preparation employed RT-PCR. Sequencing was carried out with a NextSeq 550. The raw public reads went through TCRdb reprocessing: fastp at Q25, MiXCR clone calling, in-frame beta chains kept. Here each entry gathers all rows of one CDR3 protein and keeps the most common genes and DNA. The sample table contains about 74,000 distinct CDR3 sequences; only one count was recorded for roughly 29% of them. The ten largest make up 26% of the sample. Including cysteine and phenylalanine, the CDR3 has 16 amino acids. Just the 48-base CDR3 DNA is kept, in frame starting at base 1. CDR1 SGHTA and CDR2 FQGNSA are derived from the germline V gene.

The rearrangement joined TRBV7-2 to TRBJ2-4; TRBD2 matches 9 bases in the middle. Sequenced: blood, either unsorted or a sorted T cell fraction (not recorded which). The origin of this receptor is a human donor who was either an allogeneic HSCT recipient or a stem cell or donor lymphocyte infusion donor (not recorded which). It is not recorded whose cells these are; they may come from a transplant donor. The DNA sequence is as follows: TGTGCCAGCAGCTTAACTTTGGGACTAGCCCAAAACATTCAGTACTTC. Its coded protein is CASSLTLGLAQNIQYF.